The source of this T cell receptor beta chain is a study of neoadjuvant anti-PD-1 for oral cavity cancer. As regards this clone: Its antigen is not known.

Whole-study results and caveats: Higher pretreatment blood Treg/Th17 ratios correlated with higher pretreatment blood and lower post-treatment tumor TCRbeta clonality. Greater tumor shrinkage accompanied bigger post-treatment sizes of preexisting clones.

Two replicates per tumor sample, mostly from 4 to 5.5 ug of genomic DNA. The data were produced by immunoSEQ multiplex PCR, yet TCRdb's version contains in-frame clones alone and is incomplete. The table lists approximately 23,000 clones, 40% to 55% of them singletons, with less than 50% in the top ten. Time point of the sample: after neoadjuvant nivolumab, at surgical resection. This TCR was sampled from a person aged 35-79 years with oral cavity squamous cell carcinoma. This specimen consisted of tumor tissue, obtained after nivolumab (anti-PD-1) treatment.

The CDR3: CASSPGQGTEKLFF. The CDR3 DNA follows: TGTGCCAGCAGCCCCGGACAGGGCACTGAAAAACTGTTTTTT. This chain uses TRBV7-7 with TRBJ1-4; 8 bases match TRBD1. CDR1 and CDR2 from the germline V gene are SSHAT and FNYEAQ (reference sequence). The CDR3 covers 14 residues. V lost 5 bases to trimming and J lost 7 bases; unmatched junction nucleotides: 6.